This T cell receptor beta chain was retrieved from a study of shared clonotypes between healthy human individuals. Clones were read by immunoSEQ multiplex PCR, and TCRdb kept only the in-frame ones, dropping some. The table has under 600,000 clones, roughly 79% seen once. Notes on the study in general: In this cohort, only blood was sampled, and tissue repertoires likely differ. It was anticipated that sequencing depth would influence how many clonotypes donors shared.

All donors were healthy HIV-negative adults lacking recent acute infections or vaccinations. There are 14 residues in the CDR3. Trimming at V came to 6 bases and at J to 5 bases, leaving 5 bases not matched to a gene. Germline CDR1 and CDR2: SQVTM and ANQGSEA. About this clone: Its target is not known.

The clonotype was recovered from a woman aged 40-49 years in good health. Some clones in this sample may be carry-over from other donors' samples. This chain connects TRBV29-1 to TRBJ2-5, with 14 positions matching TRBD2. Sequenced sample: PBMCs. CDR3 sequence reads: CSVLGLAGVETQYF. Here the CDR3 DNA reads TGCAGCGTACTGGGACTAGCGGGAGTTGAGACCCAGTACTTC.